This T cell receptor (beta chain) appears in the sequencing data of a study of blood T cell repertoires in COVID-19. Study at large: From T cells, B-cell-depleted T cells, or PBMCs came the material, which was cDNA or gDNA.

Germline CDR1 is LNHDA and CDR2 is SQIVND (reference sequence). The CDR3 contains 15 residues. V was pared by 4 bases and J by 4 bases, with 5 bases of the junction left unmatched. The assay was immunoSEQ multiplex PCR, and TCRdb's table has in-frame clones only and misses some. The sample includes tens of thousands of clones, roughly 89% of them seen just once. What was sequenced was peripheral blood. The source of this sequence is a woman of 80 years or more with acute or convalescent COVID-19. The chain combines TRBV19 with TRBJ1-5, with 9 bases matching TRBD1. CDR3 coding DNA: TGTGCCAGTAGTACCGGGACAGGGAGGAATCAGCCCCAGCATTTT. Its protein product is CASSTGTGRNQPQHF.